A selection of T cell receptor beta chains follows, all from one sample in a study of T cell responses to AZD1222 COVID-19 vaccine. Sequencing was performed with immunoSEQ multiplex PCR; in TCRdb, only in-frame clones are kept and a portion is missing. The sample holds some 140,000 clones, 85% to 95% seen once. Material: peripheral blood, obtained on day 0 of AZD1222 vaccination. The receptors were sampled from an adult in good health. CDR3s include the opening cysteine and the closing phenylalanine or tryptophan. The D gene is left open where the match is weak. Expanded clones are given a class, and other clones once, few, many or no size at all.

clone_size	j_call	d_call	v_call	cdr3_nt	cdr3_aa
-	TRBJ1-6	TRBD1	TRBV3-1/TRBV3-2	TGTGCCAGCAGCCAAAACTTTTATCAGGGACAGGGAGATTCACCCCTCCACTTT	CASSQNFYQGQGDSPLHF
-	TRBJ1-5	TRBD1	TRBV6-5	TGTGCCAGCAGACCCCGGGACAGCCGCAATCAGCCCCAGCATTTT	CASRPRDSRNQPQHF
-	TRBJ2-1	-	TRBV5-4	TGTGCCAGCAGCTCGAGTATGAGCTCCTACAATGAGCAGTTCTTC	CASSSSMSSYNEQFF
-	TRBJ2-5	-	TRBV7-9	TGTGCCAGCAGCTTAACGGGGTCGATCGAGACCCAGTACTTC	CASSLTGSIETQYF
-	TRBJ1-1	-	TRBV7-9	TGTGCCAGCAGCCTTTTCCTCATGAACACTGAAGCTTTCTTT	CASSLFLMNTEAFF
-	TRBJ1-1	-	TRBV5-1	TGCGCCAGCAGCCGTGACCCAGGGATAGGTGACACTGAAGCTTTCTTT	CASSRDPGIGDTEAFF
-	TRBJ2-5	-	TRBV5-1	TGCGCCAGCAGCTTAGACCCCCAAGAGACCCAGTACTTC	CASSLDPQETQYF
-	TRBJ1-5	-	TRBV12-2	TGTGCAAGTCGCTTACGGTGCTTATATGGGGGCGGTCAGCCCCAGCATTTT	CASRLRCLYGGGQPQHF
-	TRBJ1-6	-	TRBV27	TGTGCCAGCAGGTCGGGGGCCTATAATTCACCCCTCCACTTT	CASRSGAYNSPLHF
-	TRBJ1-1	TRBD1	TRBV12-3/TRBV12-4	TGTGCCAGCAGTAGAACAGGGGGCACTGAAGCTTTCTTT	CASSRTGGTEAFF
-	TRBJ1-3	-	TRBV5-4	TGTGCCAGCAGCCCGGAGCCCAGGAGGACTGGAAACACCATATATTTT	CASSPEPRRTGNTIYF
-	TRBJ1-4	TRBD1	TRBV2	TGTGCCAGCAAAGACAGGGTTAGGACTAATGAAAAACTGTTTTTT	CASKDRVRTNEKLFF
-	TRBJ1-1	-	TRBV12-3/TRBV12-4	TGTGCCAGCAGCGGATTAACGAACACTGAAGCTTTCTTT	CASSGLTNTEAFF
-	TRBJ2-3	-	TRBV11-2	TGTGCCAGCAGCTCACACGGTCAGCTAAGCACAGATACGCAGTATTTT	CASSSHGQLSTDTQYF
-	TRBJ1-4	-	TRBV11-2	TGTGCCAGCAGCTTAGGCGGGGACTGGGAAAAACTGTTTTTT	CASSLGGDWEKLFF
once	TRBJ2-3	TRBD1	TRBV6-5	TGTGCCAGCAGTCGACAGGGAAGCACAGATACGCAGTATTTT	CASSRQGSTDTQYF
-	TRBJ2-1	TRBD1	TRBV27	TGTGCCAGCGCTTCGGGACAGGCTCGAAATGAGCAGTTCTTC	CASASGQARNEQFF
once	TRBJ1-2	TRBD1	TRBV18	TGTGCCAGCTCACCACGGGAGGGGGACAGCATATCCGGATATGGCTACACCTTC	CASSPREGDSISGYGYTF
-	TRBJ2-4	-	TRBV5-1	TGCGCCAGCAGCTTGGGGCAGCCCAAAAACATTCAGTACTTC	CASSLGQPKNIQYF
-	TRBJ2-7	-	TRBV6-5	TGTGCCAGCAGGGGGAGGGACATGTCCACCTACGAGCAGTACTTC	CASRGRDMSTYEQYF
-	TRBJ1-6	TRBD1	TRBV20-1	TGCAGTGCTAGAGATTGGGACAGGTTTCACTTT	CSARDWDRFHF
-	TRBJ1-5	TRBD1	TRBV13	TGTGCCAGCAGCTGGCGGAACGGACAGGGGGCAATTCAGCCCCAGCATTTT	CASSWRNGQGAIQPQHF
-	TRBJ1-3	-	TRBV7-9	TGTGCCAGCAGCTTTGCCCGCTCTGGAAACACCATATATTTT	CASSFARSGNTIYF
-	TRBJ2-3	-	TRBV5-1	TGCGCCAGCAGCTTAGGCGGTCCCGACACAGATACGCAGTATTTT	CASSLGGPDTDTQYF
-	TRBJ2-7	-	TRBV18	TGTGCCAGCTCTAAAAACGGGGTTTCCTACGAGCAGTACTTC	CASSKNGVSYEQYF
-	TRBJ2-1	-	TRBV7-9	TGTGCCAGCAGCCAATCAGGGGCCTACAATGAGCAGTTCTTC	CASSQSGAYNEQFF
few	TRBJ1-2	TRBD1	TRBV12-3/TRBV12-4	TGTGCCAGCAGCTCCCCTACAGGGGGGGACACCTTC	CASSSPTGGDTF
-	TRBJ2-7	-	TRBV30	TGTGCCTGGAGTGTACACTACGAGCAGTACTTC	CAWSVHYEQYF
once	TRBJ1-6	TRBD1	TRBV9	TGTGCCAGCAGCGTAGGGGACAGGGGTTATAATTCACCCCTCCACTTT	CASSVGDRGYNSPLHF
-	TRBJ1-4	TRBD1	TRBV3-1/TRBV3-2	TGTGCCAGCAGCCGAATTCCGGGACAGGGGGCACCTAATGAAAAACTGTTTTTT	CASSRIPGQGAPNEKLFF
-	TRBJ1-1	TRBD1	TRBV5-1	TGCGCCAGCAGCCTGCAGGGGGCGCGGGTGAACACTGAAGCTTTCTTT	CASSLQGARVNTEAFF
-	TRBJ1-1	-	TRBV2	TGTGCCAGCAGTGGTATAACTTTGAACACTGAAGCTTTCTTT	CASSGITLNTEAFF
-	TRBJ1-2	-	TRBV19	TGTGCCAGTACCCCATTGGGGGCAGGGGGCTACACCTTC	CASTPLGAGGYTF
-	TRBJ1-5	-	TRBV7-2	TGTGCCAGCAGCTTAATGGACAGAGATCAGCCCCAGCATTTT	CASSLMDRDQPQHF
-	TRBJ2-2	-	TRBV10-1	TGCGCCACCCAATACAGGGAAGACGGGGAGCTGTTTTTT	CATQYREDGELFF
-	TRBJ2-2	TRBD2	TRBV6-5	TGTGCCAGCAGTTACAAGCGGGGGGTCACCGGGGAGCTGTTTTTT	CASSYKRGVTGELFF
-	TRBJ2-3	-	TRBV28	TGTGCCAGCAGTCCCACTCCAGCAGATACGCAGTATTTT	CASSPTPADTQYF